One sample yielded the 25 T cell receptor beta chains listed below, sequenced in a study of blood T cell repertoires in COVID-19. TCRdb's table, derived via immunoSEQ multiplex PCR, lists solely in-frame clones and lacks some. The sample has 330,000 or so clones; roughly 90% are singletons. Input material: PBMCs or T cells enriched from blood (not recorded which). The receptor set was obtained from a woman in her 30s who had been exposed to COVID-19.

The genes are TRBV6-5 and TRBJ2-2, with 12 nucleotides matching TRBD2. The CDR3 runs to 15 residues. The V gene's germline CDR1 is MNHEY and CDR2 SVGAGI. After removal of 6 bases from V and 7 bases from J, the junction contained 6 bases not matched to a gene. CDR3 DNA sequence: TGTGCCAGCAGCCCGACTAGCGGGAGCGACGGGGAGCTGTTTTTT. It is translated as CASSPTSGSDGELFF.

About this clone: An end of the junction differs from the germline gene, which may be a read error. The CDR3 is CASSLRRADTQYF. The CDR3 nucleotides are TGTGCTAGCAGCTTAAGGAGGGCGGATACGCAGTATTTT. The chain combines TRBV7-7 with TRBJ2-3; possible D gene TRBD2, 6 bases. The CDR3 loop spans 13 amino acids. Germline CDR1 and CDR2: SSHAT and FNYEAQ (reference sequence).

Note on this clone: In the same sample, other DNA sequences code for this CDR3. The V gene is TRBV18, the J gene TRBJ2-7, with D tentatively TRBD1 (6 bases). Trimming shortened V by 6 bases and J by 2 bases, and 11 bases separated the two germline ends. The CDR3 extends over 13 amino acids. Germline V lookup: CDR1 KGHSH, CDR2 LQKENI. The CDR3 bases are TGTGCCAGCTCGCTCGGACAGACCTACGAGCAGTACTTC. Its translation: CASSLGQTYEQYF. Together with reference TRBV18 and TRBJ2-7, the CDR3 gives the full variable domain: NAGVMQNPRHLVRRRGQEARLRCSPMKGHSHVYWYRQLPEEGLKFMVYLQKENIIDESGMPKERFSAEFPKEGPSILRIQQVVRGDSAAYFCASSLGQTYEQYFGPGTRLTVT.

The chain couples TRBV18 to TRBJ1-5; D ambiguous. The V gene's germline CDR1 is KGHSH and CDR2 LQKENI. Trimming removed 6 bases from V and 0 bases from J, with 9 bases in between. CDR3 length equals 14 residues. The CDR3 DNA follows: TGTGCCAGCTCGGCCGACAATAGCAATCAGCCCCAGCATTTT. Translating gives CASSADNSNQPQHF. Variable domain in full (rest from reference TRBV18 and TRBJ1-5): NAGVMQNPRHLVRRRGQEARLRCSPMKGHSHVYWYRQLPEEGLKFMVYLQKENIIDESGMPKERFSAEFPKEGPSILRIQQVVRGDSAAYFCASSADNSNQPQHFGDGTRLSIL.

The chain links TRBV6-2 or TRBV6-3 to TRBJ1-2, with D tentatively TRBD1 (5 bases). This CDR3 contains 15 residues. Germline V gene data show CDR1 as MNHEY and CDR2 as SVGEGT. V shed 0 bases and J shed 8 bases, with 16 bases lying between them. The CDR3 nucleotides are TGTGCCAGCAGTTACTCATATGGCAGGGCGGAAGGCTACACCTTC. It codes for CASSYSYGRAEGYTF.

The chain links TRBV5-5 to TRBJ1-4; D perhaps matches TRBD1 (5 bases). This CDR3 contains 15 residues. V gave up 2 bases and J gave up 4 bases, with 12 bases separating them. CDR1 is SGHKS, CDR2 YYEKEE, per germline (reference sequence). CDR3 amino acids: CASSFGDGSNEKLFF. CDR3 DNA sequence: TGTGCCAGCAGCTTCGGGGACGGGAGTAATGAAAAACTGTTTTTT. The complete variable domain, with remaining parts taken from reference TRBV5-5 and TRBJ1-4, reads DAGVTQSPTHLIKTRGQQVTLRCSPISGHKSVSWYQQVLGQGPQFIFQYYEKEERGRGNFPDRFSARQFPNYSSELNVNALLLGDSALYLCASSFGDGSNEKLFFGSGTQLSVL.

This chain uses TRBV19 with TRBJ2-1; 9 nucleotides agree with TRBD2. This CDR3 is built from 19 residues. Germline V gives CDR1 LNHDA, CDR2 SQIVND (reference sequence). V dropped 5 bases and J dropped 0; count of bases not matched to a gene: 14. The CDR3 sequence: CASSPWRGLAGTSYNEQFF. The DNA for the CDR3 is TGTGCCAGTAGTCCCTGGCGGGGGCTAGCGGGGACCTCCTACAATGAGCAGTTCTTC.

This CDR3 reads CASSMGQGSYEQYF. CDR3 sequence (DNA): TGTGCCAGCAGTATGGGGCAGGGATCCTACGAGCAGTACTTC. This chain links TRBV7-7 with TRBJ2-7, with a weak D call TRBD1 (5 bases). Trimming cost V 6 bases and J 1 base, with 13 bases left between them. Looked up from germline, CDR1 is SSHAT and CDR2 is FNYEAQ (reference sequence). This CDR3 has 14 residues.

This sequence joins TRBV4-1 and TRBJ1-5; possibly TRBD1 for D (6 bases). Per germline, CDR1 MGHRA and CDR2 YSYEKL. The CDR3 runs to 15 residues. Between the trimmed V and J ends, which lost 7 bases and 7 bases, there was a span of 20 bases. The DNA for the CDR3 is TGCGCCAGCACCACCGAGATGGGGGCTCGGCAGCCCCAGCATTTT. This encodes CASTTEMGARQPQHF.

CDR3 region: CASSSGTAAPWEQYF. DNA of the CDR3: TGTGCCAGCAGCTCCGGGACAGCCGCCCCGTGGGAGCAGTACTTC. This sequence joins TRBV7-9 and TRBJ2-7, with TRBD1 identical over 7 bases. The CDR3 is 15 residues long. The V gene's germline CDR1 is SEHNR and CDR2 FQNEAQ (reference sequence). V was pared by 4 bases and J by 7 bases, with 13 bases of the junction left unmatched. Looking up the rest from reference TRBV7-9 and TRBJ2-7 gives the full variable domain: DTGVSQNPRHKITKRGQNVTFRCDPISEHNRLYWYRQTLGQGPEFLTYFQNEAQLEKSRLLSDRFSAERPKGSFSTLEIQRTEQGDSAMYLCASSSGTAAPWEQYFGPGTRLTVT.

The rearrangement joins TRBV9 to TRBJ2-3, with 11 bases identical to TRBD2. Germline CDR1 and CDR2: SGDLS and YYNGEE. The length of the CDR3 is 16 residues. V gave up 0 bases and J gave up 4 bases; unmatched junction bases: 4. DNA for the CDR3: TGTGCCAGCAGCGTAGTAACTAGCGGGAGTCCAGATACGCAGTATTTT. The encoded protein is CASSVVTSGSPDTQYF.

The chain carries TRBV15 and TRBJ2-7, with TRBD1 matching over 7 bases. The J segment lost 12 bases and the V segment lost 0 bases, leaving 8 bases of the junction unmatched. The CDR3 sequence is 13 residues long. Germline CDR1 and CDR2: LNHNV and YYDKDF (reference sequence). For the CDR3, the DNA is TGTGCCACCAGCAGAGATGAAGACAGGGCTCGGTACTTC. Translation: CATSRDEDRARYF.

This clone was recorded once. The genes are TRBV19 and TRBJ2-1; TRBD2 aligns across 8 bases. The ends lost 5 bases at V and 9 bases at J; junction bases unmatched: 21. The CDR3 is 18 residues long. Germline V gives CDR1 LNHDA, CDR2 SQIVND (reference sequence). The DNA of the CDR3 is TGTGCCAGTAGTCCCCCAGGACTAGCCTTTCCCCCCACAATTGAGCAGTTCTTC. It translates to CASSPPGLAFPPTIEQFF.

The V and J genes are TRBV5-1 and TRBJ2-1; the D gene is possibly TRBD2 (5 bases). Trimming stripped 3 bases from V and 4 bases from J, with 14 bases between. CDR3 length: 15 residues. CDR1 is SGHRS, CDR2 YFSETQ, per germline. The CDR3, as DNA: TGCGCCAGCAGCTCGTCGTTAGCGACATACAATGAGCAGTTCTTC. Protein: CASSSSLATYNEQFF. Looking up the rest from reference TRBV5-1 and TRBJ2-1 gives the full variable domain: KAGVTQTPRYLIKTRGQQVTLSCSPISGHRSVSWYQQTPGQGLQFLFEYFSETQRNKGNFPGRFSGRQFSNSRSEMNVSTLELGDSALYLCASSSSLATYNEQFFGPGTRLTVL.

V usage is TRBV30 and J usage is TRBJ2-3, with TRBD2 matching over 9 bases. The CDR3 has 14 residues. Germline loops: CDR1 GTSNPN, CDR2 SVGIG (reference sequence). Losses at the gene ends were 4 bases for V and 3 bases for J; bases not matched to a gene: 5. CDR3 residues: CAWILAGPTDTQYF. For the CDR3, the DNA is TGTGCCTGGATTCTAGCGGGACCAACAGATACGCAGTATTTT.

The chain joins TRBV15 to TRBJ2-5; D call uncertain. V was cut by 1 base and J by 4 bases, with 4 bases left in between. Germline loops: CDR1 LNHNV, CDR2 YYDKDF (reference sequence). This CDR3 has 12 residues. The CDR3 nucleotides are TGTGCCACCAGCAGAGTGGCAGAGACCCAGTACTTC. Translation gives CATSRVAETQYF.

This sequence joins TRBV28 and TRBJ1-1; no clear D. V was pared by 6 bases and J by 1 base, with 18 bases between. Per germline, CDR1 MDHEN and CDR2 SYDVKM. The CDR3 is made up of 16 amino acids. CDR3: CASRKGRLYPNTEAFF. The CDR3 nucleotides are TGTGCCAGCAGGAAAGGGAGGTTATATCCGAACACTGAAGCTTTCTTT. The whole variable domain, filled in from reference TRBV28 and TRBJ1-1, reads DVKVTQSSRYLVKRTGEKVFLECVQDMDHENMFWYRQDPGLGLRLIYFSYDVKMKEKGDIPEGYSVSREKKERFSLILESASTNQTSMYLCASRKGRLYPNTEAFFGQGTRLTVV.

The gene calls are TRBV19 and TRBJ1-2, with D perhaps matching TRBD1 (6 bases). The CDR3 length is 12 residues. The V end lost 7 bases, the J end lost 10 bases, and 16 bases lay between the germline ends. Germline V CDR1 and CDR2: LNHDA, SQIVND (reference sequence). The CDR3 loop reads CASNHREGVYTF. CDR3 DNA sequence: TGTGCCAGTAATCACAGGGAGGGGGTCTACACCTTC.

The chain carries TRBV3-1 (or the pseudogene TRBV3-2) and TRBJ2-3; 7 bases line up with TRBD2. This CDR3 is built from 17 residues. Germline CDR1 and CDR2: LGHDT and YNNKEL (reference sequence). V dropped 4 bases and J dropped 0; count of bases not matched to a gene: 10. In DNA, the CDR3 is TGTGCCAGCAGCCCATTCTCTAGCGGATCTAGCACAGATACGCAGTATTTT. Encoded protein: CASSPFSSGSSTDTQYF.

The chain recombines TRBV3-1 (or the pseudogene TRBV3-2) with TRBJ2-3; 10 bases line up with TRBD2. The germline CDR1 and CDR2 sequences are LGHDT and YNNKEL (reference sequence). V trimming: 0 bases; J trimming: 3 bases; junction bases outside the gene matches: 9. This CDR3 has 18 residues. CDR3 coding DNA: TGTGCCAGCAGCCAAGACGGGGTAGCGGGAGGTACAACAGATACGCAGTATTTT. As protein: CASSQDGVAGGTTDTQYF.

The CDR3 spells CASSLASSGISGNTIYF. CDR3 sequence (DNA): TGTGCCAGCAGTTTGGCGTCTTCCGGGATCTCTGGAAACACCATATATTTT. V and J are TRBV28 and TRBJ1-3; D not certain. V was cut by 3 bases and J by 0 bases, with 15 bases left in between. Per the germline V gene, CDR1 is MDHEN and CDR2 is SYDVKM. The CDR3 consists of 17 residues. Full variable domain (outside the CDR3, taken from reference TRBV28 and TRBJ1-3): DVKVTQSSRYLVKRTGEKVFLECVQDMDHENMFWYRQDPGLGLRLIYFSYDVKMKEKGDIPEGYSVSREKKERFSLILESASTNQTSMYLCASSLASSGISGNTIYFGEGSWLTVV.

In DNA form, the CDR3 reads TGCGCCAGCAGCTCACCAGGGTTGAGGACTGAAGCTTTCTTT. Protein sequence: CASSSPGLRTEAFF. The chain links TRBV5-1 to TRBJ1-1, with a tentative D call TRBD1 (5 bases). The V end was cut by 3 bases, the J end by 5 bases, with 14 bases between. There are 14 residues in the CDR3. The germline V gene encodes CDR1 SGHRS and CDR2 YFSETQ.

The rearrangement uses TRBV19 and TRBJ2-2; TRBD1 matches at 7 bases. The CDR3 is 15 residues long. Germline CDR1 LNHDA, CDR2 SQIVND (reference sequence). V shed 5 bases and J 2 bases; nucleotides not matched to a gene: 5. In DNA form, the CDR3 reads TGTGCCAGTAGTCCAGGACAGGTTAACACCGGGGAGCTGTTTTTT. Amino acids: CASSPGQVNTGELFF.

This clone has a single count. The chain combines TRBV6-1 with TRBJ2-1; 10 positions agree with TRBD2. After removal of 1 base from V and 8 bases from J, the junction contained 5 bases not matched to a gene. The CDR3 length is 15 residues. Germline loops: CDR1 MNHNS, CDR2 SASEGT. The DNA of the CDR3 is TGTGCCAGCAGTGAAGTTCTAGCGGGAGTCTATGAGCAGTTCTTC. It codes for CASSEVLAGVYEQFF.

The V gene is TRBV19, the J gene TRBJ2-3, with TRBD2 matching 11 bases. The CDR3 sequence is 15 residues long. V lost 5 bases to trimming and J lost 6 bases; unmatched junction nucleotides: 7. Germline V gene sequence: CDR1 LNHDA, CDR2 SQIVND (reference sequence). The CDR3 bases are TGTGCCAGTAGTTACCCACTAGCGGGAGTGGATACGCAGTATTTT. Its protein product is CASSYPLAGVDTQYF.